The rows below give T cell receptor beta chains drawn from one sample of a study of technical replicates of blood from several donors. The protocol was immunoSEQ multiplex PCR, while the TCRdb copy is restricted to in-frame clones and leaves out a portion. Here the sample spans more than 90,000 clones, around 95% being singletons. The sequenced sample was T cells isolated from PBMCs. The source of these receptors is a human donor in good health. CDR3s leave out the opening cysteine and the closing phenylalanine or tryptophan.

j_call v_call cdr3_aa
TRBJ1-3 TRBV5-1 ASSSYSVSGNTIY
TRBJ2-3 TRBV12-5 ASDGSSADTQY
TRBJ2-5 TRBV30 AWKIAGGRATQY
TRBJ2-1 TRBV5-4 ASSLGQGVFNEQF
TRBJ1-1 TRBV19 ASSPLTGQGVNTEAF
TRBJ2-4 TRBV7-9 ASSPTEVDKNIQY
TRBJ2-7 TRBV4-2 ASSQAGLGDEQY
TRBJ2-7 TRBV19 ASLDRAKYEQY
TRBJ1-4 TRBV18 ASSPFFLGSANEKLF
TRBJ1-3 TRBV7-7 ASRPPGQTSGNTIY
TRBJ1-2 TRBV5-1 ASSLVPSANYGYT
TRBJ1-6 TRBV5-1 ASREDSRGSPLH
TRBJ2-1 TRBV2 AGSSGTGDNEQF
TRBJ2-5 TRBV9 ASSVSVAETQY
TRBJ2-1 TRBV5-1 ASSLDEGWGEQF
TRBJ2-6 TRBV19 ASSISGLGANVLT
TRBJ2-3 TRBV9 ASSAVFSGENTDTQY
TRBJ2-3 TRBV5-1 ASSLEQGTDTQY
TRBJ2-6 TRBV5-1 ASSQFGTGGSGANVLT
TRBJ1-2 TRBV5-1 ASSLGYGYT
TRBJ2-7 TRBV5-1 ASSLVMRAYEQY
TRBJ2-1 TRBV5-5 ASSLPGGVLQRHNEQF
TRBJ1-3 TRBV7-9 ASSPNIQGYIIGNTIY
TRBJ2-5 TRBV7-7 ASSPGLAGQETQY
TRBJ1-2 TRBV18 ASSPRGDDGPYGYT
TRBJ2-3 TRBV5-4 ASSLFVAGRTDTQY
TRBJ1-5 TRBV19 ASLRTGKFDSNQPQH
TRBJ1-4 TRBV28 ASSVEDRGGGGEKLF
TRBJ2-2 TRBV5-1 ASSLGSGTGNTGELF
TRBJ2-7 TRBV4-1 ASSQPGTSGAYEQY
TRBJ1-2 TRBV28 ASGHRGVNYGYT
TRBJ2-1 TRBV27 ASSLWRLAEQF
TRBJ2-5 TRBV27 ASSGHTNTQY
TRBJ2-1 TRBV28 ASSLRQLAGTPRSYNEQF